This TCR beta chain originates from a study of shared clonotypes between healthy human individuals. Sequencing used immunoSEQ multiplex PCR; TCRdb keeps in-frame clones, though not all of them. The table records approximately 740,000 clones, around 72% of them present only once. CDR3 size: 15 residues. V was clipped by 5 bases and J by 5 bases, with 19 bases between them. CDR1 is SGHRS and CDR2 is YFSETQ in the germline V gene. This chain links TRBV5-1 with TRBJ2-5; possibly TRBD1 or TRBD2 for D (5 bases each). Sequencing was carried out using memory CD4+ T cells sorted from blood. Noted subset: CD45RA-negative fraction. This TCR was sampled from a woman in her 30s in good health. In DNA form, the CDR3 reads TGCGCCAGCAGATGGGGGACGGCCCAAAAGGAGACCCAGTACTTC. Encoded protein: CASRWGTAQKETQYF.